The 8 T cell receptor beta chains given below trace back to one sample, sequenced in a study of beta chain features in type 1 diabetes. Study-wide points: All four CD4+ subsets from Type 1 diabetes patients carried moderately but significantly shorter TCRB CDR3s.

No cognate antigen is known for these TCRs. The investigators reverse transcribed all of the isolated RNA, so they sequenced expressed TCRB transcripts. Here immunoSEQ multiplex PCR was the method, and the copy in TCRdb shows in-frame clones only, minus some. This table holds about 360,000 clones, roughly 12% found once. The sequenced material came from naive CD4+ T cells from blood. These receptors all stem from a woman aged 18-29 years with type 1 diabetes.

This clone was picked up a small number of times. V and J are TRBV9 and TRBJ1-1; 9 bases are shared with TRBD1. V dropped 4 bases and J dropped 6; count of bases not matched to a gene: 7. The germline CDR1 and CDR2 sequences are SGDLS and YYNGEE. This CDR3 is built from 14 residues. The CDR3 nucleotides read TGTGCCAGCAGCACAACAGGGGGCAAGGCTGAAGCTTTCTTT. It codes for CASSTTGGKAEAFF. Together with reference TRBV9 and TRBJ1-1, the CDR3 gives the full variable domain: DSGVTQTPKHLITATGQRVTLRCSPRSGDLSVYWYQQSLDQGLQFLIQYYNGEERAKGNILERFSAQQFPDLHSELNLSSLELGDSALYFCASSTTGGKAEAFFGQGTRLTVV.

The chain has TRBV7-6 and TRBJ2-4; D remains ambiguous. Germline-derived CDR1 and CDR2 are SGHVS and FNYEAQ. V lost 5 bases to trimming and J lost 0 bases, with 8 bases between them. The CDR3 runs to 14 residues. This CDR3 reads CASSPEAAKNIQYF. The CDR3 DNA sequence: TGTGCCAGCAGCCCTGAGGCAGCCAAAAACATTCAGTACTTC.

The chain couples TRBV29-1 to TRBJ1-4; D gene unclear. Trimming cost V 7 bases and J 0 bases, with 9 bases left between them. CDR1 and CDR2 (germline): SQVTM, ANQGSEA. The CDR3 is made up of 13 amino acids. The CDR3: CSAGETTNEKLFF. The CDR3 bases are TGCAGCGCTGGGGAGACAACTAATGAAAAACTGTTTTTT.

This clone was seen a few times. The chain combines TRBV28 with TRBJ2-7; 7 nucleotides match TRBD1. Germline CDR1 and CDR2: MDHEN and SYDVKM. Trimming at V came to 6 bases and at J to 0 bases, leaving 5 bases not matched to a gene. The CDR3 spans 14 residues. The CDR3 loop reads CASRPGDSSYEQYF. In nucleotides, the CDR3 is TGTGCCAGCAGACCCGGGGACAGCTCCTACGAGCAGTACTTC.

The chain employs TRBV28 and TRBJ1-5; D remains unclear. CDR1 and CDR2 (germline): MDHEN, SYDVKM. Trimming took off 1 base at V and 0 bases at J, with 10 bases between the two ends. This CDR3 is 16 amino acids long. CDR3: CASSLLETGSNQPQHF. Here the CDR3 DNA reads TGTGCCAGCAGTTTATTGGAGACGGGTAGCAATCAGCCCCAGCATTTT.

This chain links TRBV5-1 with TRBJ2-5; 10 bases map to TRBD1. Germline CDR1 and CDR2: SGHRS and YFSETQ. Losses at the gene ends were 5 bases for V and 3 bases for J; bases not matched to a gene: 7. The CDR3 has 15 residues. In nucleotides, the CDR3 is TGCGCCAGCAGTCGTTACGGGACAGGGGAAGAGACCCAGTACTTC. Encoded protein: CASSRYGTGEETQYF.

The chain couples TRBV7-9 to TRBJ1-2; a possible D gene is TRBD1 (5 bases). Germline lookup yields CDR1 SEHNR and CDR2 FQNEAQ (reference sequence). Trimming removed 5 bases at V and 0 bases at J, with 7 bases between. The CDR3 extends over 13 amino acids. DNA for the CDR3: TGTGCCAGCAGCCTGACAGCTAACTATGGCTACACCTTC. This codes for CASSLTANYGYTF. Variable domain in full (rest from reference TRBV7-9 and TRBJ1-2): DTGVSQNPRHKITKRGQNVTFRCDPISEHNRLYWYRQTLGQGPEFLTYFQNEAQLEKSRLLSDRFSAERPKGSFSTLEIQRTEQGDSAMYLCASSLTANYGYTFGSGTRLTVV.

This clone occurred a few times. J is TRBJ1-5 and V is TRBV7-2; D possibly corresponds to TRBD1 (6 bases). This CDR3 has 14 residues. Between the trimmed V and J ends, which lost 2 bases and 5 bases, there was a span of 10 bases. Germline CDR1 reads SGHTA; CDR2 reads FQGNSA. The CDR3 sequence: CASSLLAGDQPQHF. The CDR3 region has the DNA TGTGCCAGCAGCTTACTGGCAGGGGATCAGCCCCAGCATTTT.